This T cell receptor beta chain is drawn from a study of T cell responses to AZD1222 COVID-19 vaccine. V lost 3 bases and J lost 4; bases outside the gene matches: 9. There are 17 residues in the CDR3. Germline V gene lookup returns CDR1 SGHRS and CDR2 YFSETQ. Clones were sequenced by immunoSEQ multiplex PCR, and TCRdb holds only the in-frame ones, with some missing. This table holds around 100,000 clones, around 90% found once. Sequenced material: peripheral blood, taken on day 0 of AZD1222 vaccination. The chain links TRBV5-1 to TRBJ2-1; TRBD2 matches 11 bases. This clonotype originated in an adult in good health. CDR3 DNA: TGCGCCAGCAGCTCTACCCTTCTAGCGGGGGGATACAATGAGCAGTTCTTC. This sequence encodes CASSSTLLAGGYNEQFF.